Listed below are T cell receptor beta chains from one sample, sequenced in a study of blood T cell repertoires in COVID-19. Data came from immunoSEQ multiplex PCR; TCRdb stores just in-frame clones and leaves some out. The repertoire holds over 50,000 clones, with about four fifths as singletons. Sample: PBMCs or T cells enriched from blood (not recorded which). The source of these receptors is a woman between 40 and 50 years old with acute COVID-19. Both conserved end residues are part of each CDR3. Each record gives: V gene, J gene, D gene, CDR3 length, clone size, CDR3 DNA, CDR3 protein. A D gene is named only where the DNA matches it firmly. For some rows the clone size is stated as once, few or many, or as a class when expanded; others skip it.

TRBV5-1	TRBJ2-3	TRBD2	15	NA	TGCGCCAGCAGCTTGGCTAGCGGTGGGGGGGATACGCAGTATTTT	CASSLASGGGDTQYF
TRBV6-7	TRBJ2-7	TRBD2	18	NA	TGTGCCAGCACCTTTTCGGGACTAGCGGGAGGGCCGACCTACGAGCAGTACTTC	CASTFSGLAGGPTYEQYF
TRBV28	TRBJ1-2	NA	16	once	TGTGCCAGCAGTTTTAGGAGACCGCCCTTTGACTATGGCTACACCTTC	CASSFRRPPFDYGYTF
TRBV19	TRBJ2-5	TRBD1	17	NA	TGTGCCAGTAGTATAGAGAGGGGAGGACAGGGACAAGAGACCCAGTACTTC	CASSIERGGQGQETQYF
TRBV19	TRBJ1-3	NA	13	NA	TGTGCCAGTATCCACAACAGTGGAAACACCATATATTTT	CASIHNSGNTIYF
TRBV11-1	TRBJ1-5	TRBD1	14	once	TGTGCCAGCAGCACCAGGGGGCGGAGTGGGCCCCAGCATTTT	CASSTRGRSGPQHF
TRBV7-2	TRBJ1-3	NA	14	NA	TGTGCCAGCAGCTTTAGAGGGATCGGAAACACCATATATTTT	CASSFRGIGNTIYF
TRBV14	TRBJ1-6	NA	17	NA	TGTGCCAGCAGCCTAAGACTACGGCGAGGTTGGAGTTCACCCCTCCACTTT	CASSLRLRRGWSSPLHF
TRBV7-2	TRBJ2-2	NA	16	NA	TGTGCCAGCAGCTTATCGGGGGGCGCGGGCACCGGGGAGCTGTTTTTT	CASSLSGGAGTGELFF
TRBV10-3	TRBJ1-1	NA	13	NA	TGTGCCATCAGAAGAGAGGGTAACACTGAAGCTTTCTTT	CAIRREGNTEAFF
TRBV5-4	TRBJ2-1	TRBD2	15	NA	TGTGCCAGCAGCCCGGGACTAGCGGAGAACAATGAGCAGTTCTTC	CASSPGLAENNEQFF
TRBV11-2	TRBJ2-3	TRBD2	17	NA	TGTGCCAGCAGCCGTATACCGGGACTAGCGGGGGGCCTTACGCAGTATTTT	CASSRIPGLAGGLTQYF
TRBV5-1	TRBJ2-7	TRBD1	15	once	TGCGCCAGCAGCTTGGTGGGACAGGGAAGCAACGAGCAGTACTTC	CASSLVGQGSNEQYF
TRBV5-4	TRBJ2-1	NA	16	NA	TGTGCCAGCAGCTCATCGGGAGTCATAATCCACAATGAGCAGTTCTTC	CASSSSGVIIHNEQFF
TRBV29-1	TRBJ2-5	TRBD2	15	once	TGCAGCGTTGAAGAACTAGCGGGGGGGCCGGGGACCCAGTACTTC	CSVEELAGGPGTQYF
TRBV28	TRBJ1-1	TRBD1	16	NA	TGTGCCAGCACCCTTTCCGCTACAGGGGGCCTTTCTGAAGCTTTCTTT	CASTLSATGGLSEAFF
TRBV7-8	TRBJ2-2	TRBD1	16	NA	TGTGCCAGCAGCTTAGTTACAGGGGGCGCGGCCGGGGAGCTGTTTTTT	CASSLVTGGAAGELFF
TRBV27	TRBJ2-7	NA	16	NA	TGTGCCAGCAGTCCCATAGGTGGGCGGGGCTCCTACGAGCAGTACTTC	CASSPIGGRGSYEQYF
TRBV29-1	TRBJ2-1	NA	12	NA	TGCAGCGTGGAGCTCTCCTACAATGAGCAGTTCTTC	CSVELSYNEQFF
TRBV5-1	TRBJ2-7	NA	15	NA	TGCGCCAGCAGCGGCGGGACTTCGAGCTCCTACGAGCAGTACTTC	CASSGGTSSSYEQYF
TRBV5-1	TRBJ1-3	NA	14	NA	TGCGCCAGCCCAACCGGGACTTCTGGAAACACCATATATTTT	CASPTGTSGNTIYF
TRBV5-1	TRBJ1-1	NA	16	NA	TGCGCCAGCAAGAGGGCAGGGGCTATCAAGAACACTGAAGCTTTCTTT	CASKRAGAIKNTEAFF
TRBV19	TRBJ1-5	NA	12	few	TGTGCCAGTAGGGCAGGCACTCAGCCCCAGCATTTT	CASRAGTQPQHF
TRBV19	TRBJ1-5	TRBD1	18	NA	TGTGCCAGTAGTATAGATTTGGGGACAGCTACATTCAATCAGCCCCAGCATTTT	CASSIDLGTATFNQPQHF
TRBV9	TRBJ2-7	NA	14	NA	TGTGCCAGCAGCACGCAGGGTTTATCCCTCGAGCAGTACTTC	CASSTQGLSLEQYF
TRBV5-1	TRBJ2-3	NA	15	NA	TGCGCCAGCAGCTTGGGAGGGGGGGACACAGATACGCAGTATTTT	CASSLGGGDTDTQYF
TRBV11-1	TRBJ2-1	TRBD1	16	many	TGTGCCAGCAGCTCATCGAGACAGGGGGCTCTGAATGAGCAGTTCTTC	CASSSSRQGALNEQFF
TRBV19	TRBJ2-1	NA	14	once	TGTGCCAGTAGAGGCGGGATCTCCTACAATGAGCAGTTCTTC	CASRGGISYNEQFF
TRBV5-1	TRBJ2-5	TRBD2	14	NA	TGCGCCAGCAGCCCCGAAGCGGGGGAAGAGACCCAGTACTTC	CASSPEAGEETQYF
TRBV27	TRBJ2-6	NA	18	NA	TGTGCCAGCAGTTTATCGGGAGGAAGAGCGGCTGGGGCCAACGTCCTGACTTTC	CASSLSGGRAAGANVLTF
TRBV28	TRBJ2-3	TRBD2	16	NA	TGTGCCAGCGTCCTACTGGGAGCGGGGGGTGGAGATACGCAGTATTTT	CASVLLGAGGGDTQYF
TRBV5-1	TRBJ2-1	TRBD2	16	NA	TGCGCCAGCAGCTGGACTAGCGGGCCATCAAAGTTTGAGCAGTTCTTC	CASSWTSGPSKFEQFF
TRBV10-2	TRBJ2-1	NA	11	NA	TGCGCCAGCCGGGAAGGCATTGAGCAGTTCTTC	CASREGIEQFF
TRBV5-4	TRBJ1-2	NA	13	NA	TGTGCCAGCACCCCAACAGAGATAGATGGCTACACCTTC	CASTPTEIDGYTF
TRBV9	TRBJ1-5	TRBD1	15	once	TGTGCCAGCAGCCGAGAGACAGGGTACAATCAGCCCCAGCATTTT	CASSRETGYNQPQHF
TRBV11-3	TRBJ1-3	TRBD1	19	NA	TGTGCCAGCAGCTTGGCGGGACAGGGACTCCGAGGGCCTGGAAACACCATATATTTT	CASSLAGQGLRGPGNTIYF
TRBV7-8	TRBJ1-5	NA	16	NA	TGTGCCAGCAGTTCCCGGCGGGCCCTAAATCAATGGCCCCAGCATTTT	CASSSRRALNQWPQHF
TRBV5-1	TRBJ1-3	TRBD1	16	NA	TGCGCCAGCAGCTTGGAGGGACAGGAGGTTTCGGACACCATATATTTT	CASSLEGQEVSDTIYF
TRBV16	TRBJ2-1	NA	13	NA	TGTGCCAGCACTATAAACTCCTACAATGAGCAGTTCTTC	CASTINSYNEQFF
TRBV7-9	TRBJ2-5	NA	14	NA	TGTGCCAGCAGCTTAGGAACAGAGCTAGAGACCCAGTACTTC	CASSLGTELETQYF
TRBV28	TRBJ2-6	TRBD1	17	NA	TGTGCCTGCAAACCGGGACAGGGGGCGCTTGGGGCCAACGTCCTGACTTTC	CACKPGQGALGANVLTF
TRBV5-6	TRBJ1-1	NA	16	NA	TGTGCCAGCAGCTTTTTATCCTCCCTCCGGGGCACTGAAGCTTTCTTT	CASSFLSSLRGTEAFF
TRBV28	TRBJ2-5	NA	14	NA	TGTGCCAGCAGTCTAAACAGGGCGTGGGAGACCCAGTACTTC	CASSLNRAWETQYF
TRBV18	TRBJ2-7	TRBD1	14	NA	TGTGCCAGCTCACCTAGACAGGGTGCCTACGAGCAGTACTTC	CASSPRQGAYEQYF
TRBV9	TRBJ2-1	NA	15	once	TGTGCCAGCAGCGTAGCGGGAGCCGGGTCGGGAGAGCAGTTCTTC	CASSVAGAGSGEQFF